The subject of this entry is one TCR beta chain. Its antigen is not identified. The time point is: week 3, after first cycle of checkpoint inhibitor. One draw preceded checkpoint blockade; another followed its first cycle at week 3. This entry comes from a study of blood T cell dynamics during melanoma immunotherapy. The overall study: First-line therapy was either pembrolizumab or nivolumab with ipilimumab for metastatic melanoma. General observations from the study: Disease-control patients' PBMC repertoires became either more clonal or more diverse at W3.

Germline V gives CDR1 GTSNPN, CDR2 SVGIG (reference sequence). The CDR3 is made up of 14 amino acids. V lost 5 bases, J lost 0 bases, and 8 bases lay in between. Sequenced by immunoSEQ multiplex PCR; TCRdb stores in-frame clones only, minus some. The repertoire holds over 9,000 clones, with 70% to 90% as singletons. Sequenced here: blood, sampled from a patient treated with checkpoint blockade. This chain joins TRBV30 and TRBJ1-6; D is unclear. This receptor was identified in a human donor with melanoma. In nucleotides, the CDR3 is TGTGCCTGGGCCCCTAGCTCCTATAATTCACCCCTCCACTTT. Protein: CAWAPSSYNSPLHF. Full variable domain (remainder filled in from reference TRBV30 and TRBJ1-6): SQTIHQWPATLVQPVGSPLSLECTVEGTSNPNLYWYRQAAGRGLQLLFYSVGIGQISSEVPQNLSASRPQDRQFILSSKKLLLSDSGFYLCAWAPSSYNSPLHFGNGTRLTVT.